In this sample, the clone carrying this T cell receptor (beta chain) turned up once. The antigen remains undetermined. The protocol was immunoSEQ multiplex PCR, while the TCRdb copy is restricted to in-frame clones and leaves out a portion. The table records around 2.5 million clones, roughly 93% of them present only once. This entry is derived from a study of shared clonotypes between healthy human individuals. General study findings and limits: It was observed that 5% to 6.5% of naive CD4 clonotypes were shared across a handful of donors. In contrast to clonotypes shared by all four donors, non-shared clonotypes had lower generation probabilities.

The germline CDR1 and CDR2 sequences are MNHEY and SMNVEV (reference sequence). V was cut by 3 bases and J by 10 bases, with 22 bases left in between. This CDR3 has 16 residues. Subsets obtained from CD4+ cells comprised CD45RA+ naive and CD45RA-negative memory cells. The sequenced material came from naive CD4+ T cells from PBMCs. Described subset: CD45RA+ positively selected. The rearrangement links TRBV27 to TRBJ1-5; D is ambiguous. The receptor's source is a man younger than 35 in good health. Some clones in this sample may be carry-over from other donors' samples. The CDR3 protein is CASSFTGSGYPKPQHF. As DNA, the CDR3 is TGTGCCAGCAGTTTTACGGGGTCAGGATACCCAAAACCCCAGCATTTT.